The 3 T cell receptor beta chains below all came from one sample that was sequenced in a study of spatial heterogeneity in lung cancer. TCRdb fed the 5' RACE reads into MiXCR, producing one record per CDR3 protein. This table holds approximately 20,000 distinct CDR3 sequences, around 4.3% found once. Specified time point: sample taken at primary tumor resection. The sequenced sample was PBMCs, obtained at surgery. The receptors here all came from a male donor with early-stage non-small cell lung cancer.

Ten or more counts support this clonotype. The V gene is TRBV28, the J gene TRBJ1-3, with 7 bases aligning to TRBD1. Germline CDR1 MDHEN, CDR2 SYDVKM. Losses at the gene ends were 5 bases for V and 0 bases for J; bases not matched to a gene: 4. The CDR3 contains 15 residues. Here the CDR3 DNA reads TGTGCCAGCAGTCTGTGGGACAGCTCTGGAAACACCATATATTTT. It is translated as CASSLWDSSGNTIYF.

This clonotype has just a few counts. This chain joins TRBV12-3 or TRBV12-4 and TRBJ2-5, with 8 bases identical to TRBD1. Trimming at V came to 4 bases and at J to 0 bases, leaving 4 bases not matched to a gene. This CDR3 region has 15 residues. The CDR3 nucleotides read TGTGCCAGCAGTTCCTCGACAGGGGACCAAGAGACCCAGTACTTC. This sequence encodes CASSSSTGDQETQYF.

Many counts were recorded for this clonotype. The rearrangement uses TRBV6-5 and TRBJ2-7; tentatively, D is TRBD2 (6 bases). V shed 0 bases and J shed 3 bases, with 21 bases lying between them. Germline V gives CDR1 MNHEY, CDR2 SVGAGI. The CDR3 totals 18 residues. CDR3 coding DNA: TGTGCCAGCAGTTACTCAGGAGGGGATAGCGGAGCATTCTACGAGCAGTACTTC. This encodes CASSYSGGDSGAFYEQYF.